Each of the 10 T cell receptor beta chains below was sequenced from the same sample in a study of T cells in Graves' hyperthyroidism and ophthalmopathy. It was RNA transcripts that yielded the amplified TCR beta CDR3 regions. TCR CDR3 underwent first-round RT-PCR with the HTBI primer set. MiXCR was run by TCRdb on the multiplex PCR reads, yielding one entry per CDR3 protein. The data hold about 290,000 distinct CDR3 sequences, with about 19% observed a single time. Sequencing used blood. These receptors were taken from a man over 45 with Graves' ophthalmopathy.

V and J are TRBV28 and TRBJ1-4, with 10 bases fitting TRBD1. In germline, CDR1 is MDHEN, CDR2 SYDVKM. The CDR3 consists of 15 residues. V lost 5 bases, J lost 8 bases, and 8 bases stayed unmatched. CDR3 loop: CASSPRQGAFEKLFF. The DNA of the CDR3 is TGTGCCAGCAGTCCACGACAGGGGGCTTTCGAAAAACTGTTTTTT.

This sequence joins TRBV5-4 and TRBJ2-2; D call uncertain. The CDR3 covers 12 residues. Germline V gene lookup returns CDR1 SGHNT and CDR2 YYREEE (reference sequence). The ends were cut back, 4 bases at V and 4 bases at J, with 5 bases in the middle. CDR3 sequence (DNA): TGTGCCAGCAGCGTGATCACCGGGGAGCTGTTTTTT. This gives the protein CASSVITGELFF.

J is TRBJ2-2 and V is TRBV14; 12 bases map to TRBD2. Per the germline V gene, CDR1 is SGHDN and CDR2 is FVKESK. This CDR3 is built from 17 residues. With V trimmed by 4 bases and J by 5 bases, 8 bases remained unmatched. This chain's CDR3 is CASSPLAGGPGTGELFF. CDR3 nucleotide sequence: TGTGCCAGCAGCCCCCTAGCGGGAGGGCCTGGTACCGGGGAGCTGTTTTTT. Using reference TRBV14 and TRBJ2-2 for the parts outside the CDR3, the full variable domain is EAGVTQFPSHSVIEKGQTVTLRCDPISGHDNLYWYRRVMGKEIKFLLHFVKESKQDESGMPNNRFLAERTGGTYSTLKVQPAELEDSGVYFCASSPLAGGPGTGELFFGEGSRLTVL.

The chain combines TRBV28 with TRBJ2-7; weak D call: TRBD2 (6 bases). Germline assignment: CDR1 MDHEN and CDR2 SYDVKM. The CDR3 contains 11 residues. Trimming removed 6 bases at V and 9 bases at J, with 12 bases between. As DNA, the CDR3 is TGTGCCAGCAGCCAGGTCGGGGGGCAGTACTTC. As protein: CASSQVGGQYF. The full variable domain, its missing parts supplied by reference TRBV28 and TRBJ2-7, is DVKVTQSSRYLVKRTGEKVFLECVQDMDHENMFWYRQDPGLGLRLIYFSYDVKMKEKGDIPEGYSVSREKKERFSLILESASTNQTSMYLCASSQVGGQYFGPGTRLTVT.

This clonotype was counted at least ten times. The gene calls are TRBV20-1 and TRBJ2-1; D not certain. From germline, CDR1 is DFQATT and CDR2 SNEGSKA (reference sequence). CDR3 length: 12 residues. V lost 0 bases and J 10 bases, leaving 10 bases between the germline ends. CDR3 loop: CSARDGIHEQFF. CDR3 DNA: TGCAGTGCTAGAGATGGAATTCACGAGCAGTTCTTC.

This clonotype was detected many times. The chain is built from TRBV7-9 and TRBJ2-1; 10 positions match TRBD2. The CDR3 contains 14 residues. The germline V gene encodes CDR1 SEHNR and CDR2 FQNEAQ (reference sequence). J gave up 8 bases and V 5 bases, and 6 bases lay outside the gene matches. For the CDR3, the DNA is TGTGCCAGCAGCCCTAGCGGGAGAAGGGATGAGCAGTTCTTC. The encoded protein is CASSPSGRRDEQFF. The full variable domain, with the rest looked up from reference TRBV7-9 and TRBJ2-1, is DTGVSQNPRHKITKRGQNVTFRCDPISEHNRLYWYRQTLGQGPEFLTYFQNEAQLEKSRLLSDRFSAERPKGSFSTLEIQRTEQGDSAMYLCASSPSGRRDEQFFGPGTRLTVL.

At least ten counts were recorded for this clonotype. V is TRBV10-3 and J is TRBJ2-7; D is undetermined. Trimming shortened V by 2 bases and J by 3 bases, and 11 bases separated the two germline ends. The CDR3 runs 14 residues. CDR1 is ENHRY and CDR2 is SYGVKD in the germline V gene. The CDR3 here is CAISENPRRYEQYF. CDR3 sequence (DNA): TGTGCCATCAGTGAGAACCCACGGCGCTACGAGCAGTACTTC.

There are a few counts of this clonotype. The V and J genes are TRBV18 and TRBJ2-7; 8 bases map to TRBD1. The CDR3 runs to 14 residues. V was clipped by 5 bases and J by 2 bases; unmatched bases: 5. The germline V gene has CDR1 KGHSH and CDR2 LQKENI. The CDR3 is CASSITGGTYEQYF. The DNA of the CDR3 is TGTGCCAGCTCAATAACAGGGGGGACCTACGAGCAGTACTTC.

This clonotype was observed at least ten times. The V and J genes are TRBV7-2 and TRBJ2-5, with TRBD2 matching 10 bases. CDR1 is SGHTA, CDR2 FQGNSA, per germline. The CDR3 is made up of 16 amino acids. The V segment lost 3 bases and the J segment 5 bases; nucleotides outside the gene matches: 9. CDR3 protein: CASSFSRFSGRETQYF. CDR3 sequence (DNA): TGTGCCAGCAGCTTCTCTCGGTTTAGCGGGAGGGAGACCCAGTACTTC.

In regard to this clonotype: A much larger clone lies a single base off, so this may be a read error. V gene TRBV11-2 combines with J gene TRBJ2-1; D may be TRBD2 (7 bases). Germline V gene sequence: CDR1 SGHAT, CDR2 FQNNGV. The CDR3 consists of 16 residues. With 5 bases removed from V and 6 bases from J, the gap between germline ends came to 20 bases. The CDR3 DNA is TGTGCCAGCAGCAAACCAGGGGCGGGAGTTTCCAATGAGCAGTTCTTC. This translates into CASSKPGAGVSNEQFF.